This passage covers 13 T cell receptor beta chains from one sample sequenced in a study of blood T cell repertoires in COVID-19. TCRdb's table, derived via immunoSEQ multiplex PCR, lists solely in-frame clones and lacks some. The data show fewer than 400,000 clones, 80% to 90% seen once. What was sequenced was PBMCs or T cells enriched from blood (not recorded which). The receptors here all came from a man younger than 45 who had recovered from COVID-19.

The chain combines TRBV5-1 with TRBJ1-1; the D gene is possibly TRBD1 (6 bases). CDR3 length: 16 amino acids. Between the trimmed V and J ends, which lost 4 bases and 0 bases, there was a span of 16 bases. Germline values: CDR1 SGHRS, CDR2 YFSETQ. Here the CDR3 reads CASSPGGARVNTEAFF. CDR3 coding DNA: TGCGCCAGCAGCCCCGGGGGGGCACGGGTGAACACTGAAGCTTTCTTT.

The V and J genes are TRBV7-2 and TRBJ2-7, with 7 bases lining up with TRBD2. Germline V gene lookup returns CDR1 SGHTA and CDR2 FQGNSA. Trimming took 3 bases from V and 6 from J; bases not matched to a gene: 5. CDR3 length: 13 amino acids. The CDR3 nucleotides read TGTGCCAGCAGCTTTCCGGGAGGATTCGAGCAGTACTTC. Translating gives CASSFPGGFEQYF.

This clone came up once. This chain connects TRBV7-8 to TRBJ2-7; 12 bases are shared with TRBD1. Germline V gene sequence: CDR1 SGHVS, CDR2 FQNEAQ. V lost 0 bases to trimming and J lost 2 bases; unmatched junction nucleotides: 5. This CDR3 is built from 17 residues. This CDR3 is CASSLALGTGGTYEQYF. The DNA of the CDR3 is TGTGCCAGCAGCTTAGCGCTTGGGACAGGGGGCACCTACGAGCAGTACTTC.

This chain connects TRBV5-4 to TRBJ2-7; 7 nucleotides agree with TRBD1. Germline V gives CDR1 SGHNT, CDR2 YYREEE (reference sequence). The junction had 6 bases not matched to a gene; V was cut back by 3 bases and J by 3 bases. The CDR3 is made up of 14 amino acids. Written as DNA, the CDR3 is TGTGCCAGCAGCTACTGGGACAGCAACTACGAGCAGTACTTC. Its translation: CASSYWDSNYEQYF.

The rearrangement links TRBV28 to TRBJ1-6; no clear D gene. Germline V lookup: CDR1 MDHEN, CDR2 SYDVKM. Trimming cost V 8 bases and J 6 bases, with 5 bases left between them. The CDR3 is 11 amino acids. The CDR3, as DNA: TGTGCCAGCGCACTTAATTCACCCCTCCACTTT. Translated: CASALNSPLHF. Supplemented by reference TRBV28 and TRBJ1-6, the full variable domain reads DVKVTQSSRYLVKRTGEKVFLECVQDMDHENMFWYRQDPGLGLRLIYFSYDVKMKEKGDIPEGYSVSREKKERFSLILESASTNQTSMYLCASALNSPLHFGNGTRLTVT.

The sample holds a few counts of this clone. This chain joins TRBV11-2 and TRBJ1-6, with 11 bases identical to TRBD1. Germline CDR1 is SGHAT and CDR2 is FQNNGV. The V and J ends lost 3 bases and 9 bases, in that order; junction bases with no gene match: 7. The CDR3 has 16 residues. Written as DNA, the CDR3 is TGTGCCAGCAGCTTCTTGGGACAGGGGGGGATTTCACCCCTCCACTTT. It yields the protein CASSFLGQGGISPLHF.

CDR3 nucleotides: TGTGCCAGCACGTTGAACAGGGGGACCCAAGAGACCCAGTACTTC. It is translated as CASTLNRGTQETQYF. The chain joins TRBV2 to TRBJ2-5, with TRBD1 matching over 8 bases. CDR1 is SNHLY, CDR2 FYNNEI, per germline. This CDR3 is built from 15 residues. The ends lost 7 bases at V and 1 base at J; junction bases unmatched: 8.

V gene TRBV5-1 combines with J gene TRBJ1-4, with TRBD1 identical over 7 bases. The germline CDR1 and CDR2 sequences are SGHRS and YFSETQ. The CDR3 totals 16 residues. The V segment lost 3 bases and the J segment 7 bases; nucleotides outside the gene matches: 12. This chain's CDR3 is CASSSLGPGGSEKLFF. The CDR3 nucleotides read TGCGCCAGCAGCTCCTTGGGGCCAGGGGGAAGTGAAAAACTGTTTTTT.

This chain uses TRBV7-9 with TRBJ2-7; 7 nucleotides align to TRBD1. V lost 4 bases to trimming and J lost 2 bases; unmatched junction nucleotides: 11. Per the germline V gene, CDR1 is SEHNR and CDR2 is FQNEAQ (reference sequence). This CDR3 is built from 16 residues. CDR3 protein: CASSSFVGGPTYEQYF. The CDR3 DNA reads as TGTGCCAGCAGCTCATTCGTAGGGGGCCCTACCTACGAGCAGTACTTC.

The V call is TRBV30, the J call TRBJ2-7, with TRBD1 as a possible D gene (6 bases). CDR1 and CDR2 (germline): GTSNPN, SVGIG (reference sequence). The CDR3 is made up of 13 amino acids. Trimming removed 2 bases at V and 5 bases at J, with 13 bases between. The CDR3 protein is CAWSPKQGDEQYF. DNA for the CDR3: TGTGCCTGGAGTCCCAAACAGGGCGACGAGCAGTACTTC.

The V and J genes are TRBV5-1 and TRBJ2-7, with 8 bases that match TRBD2. V dropped 2 bases and J dropped 1; count of bases not matched to a gene: 8. CDR1 and CDR2 (germline): SGHRS, YFSETQ. The CDR3 is 16 amino acids. CDR3 nucleotide sequence: TGCGCCAGCAGCTTCCCAGCGGGGGCCTCTTCCTACGAGCAGTACTTC. Protein sequence: CASSFPAGASSYEQYF.

This chain links TRBV7-9 with TRBJ1-1; the D is unclear. V was cut by 1 base and J by 11 bases, with 8 bases left in between. CDR3 length: 11 residues. CDR1 is SEHNR, CDR2 FQNEAQ, per germline (reference sequence). The CDR3 loop is CASSLGWHAFF. CDR3 nucleotide sequence: TGTGCCAGCAGCTTAGGATGGCATGCTTTCTTT.

This clone was recorded once. The chain couples TRBV5-4 to TRBJ1-4, with a weak D call TRBD1 (5 bases). Trimming removed 5 bases at V and 2 bases at J, with 13 bases between. The CDR3 runs 15 residues. From germline, CDR1 is SGHNT and CDR2 YYREEE (reference sequence). The CDR3 coding sequence is TGTGCCAGCAGACCCAGACAGAACACTAATGAAAAACTGTTTTTT. Amino acid sequence: CASRPRQNTNEKLFF.